A single sample gave rise to the 26 T cell receptor beta chains below, sequenced in a study of Tregs in tolerant kidney transplant recipients. Here immunoSEQ multiplex PCR was the method, and the copy in TCRdb shows in-frame clones only, minus some. Of 35,000 to 50,000 clones in the sample, around 95% were seen once. Their specific antigens are unknown. The specimen was Tregs from blood cultured with allogeneic cells. The receptors derive from a human donor in good health.

This clone is a singleton in its sample. The V gene is TRBV5-4, the J gene TRBJ1-3; the D is unclear. V was trimmed by 0 bases and J by 2 bases, leaving 6 bases between them. Germline lookup yields CDR1 SGHNT and CDR2 YYREEE (reference sequence). The CDR3 covers 14 residues. The chain's CDR3 is CASSLVGTGNTIYF. The CDR3 nucleotides are TGTGCCAGCAGCTTGGTGGGTACTGGAAACACCATATATTTT.

This rearrangement joins TRBV5-1 to TRBJ1-1, with D perhaps TRBD1 (6 bases). Per the germline V gene, CDR1 is SGHRS and CDR2 is YFSETQ. Trimming removed 2 bases from V and 0 bases from J, with 14 bases in between. The CDR3 loop spans 16 amino acids. The DNA of the CDR3 is TGCGCCAGCAGCTTTGGCCGTAGGGGGATGAACACTGAAGCTTTCTTT. This sequence encodes CASSFGRRGMNTEAFF.

V usage is TRBV6-1 and J usage is TRBJ1-2; tentative D call: TRBD1 (6 bases). V lost 6 bases and J 3 bases, leaving 14 bases between the germline ends. CDR3 size: 14 residues. Per the germline V gene, CDR1 is MNHNS and CDR2 is SASEGT. CDR3 DNA sequence: TGTGCCAGCAGGTCTTCCAGGGGTTACTATGGCTACACCTTC. Translating it yields CASRSSRGYYGYTF.

This chain uses TRBV6-1 with TRBJ2-1; tentatively, D is TRBD2 (6 bases). V lost 2 bases and J lost 7, with 12 bases in between. This CDR3 has 14 amino acids. CDR1 and CDR2 (germline): MNHNS, SASEGT. In nucleotides, the CDR3 is TGTGCCAGCAGTGAAACAACACGGGGGAATGAGCAGTTCTTC. Its protein is CASSETTRGNEQFF.

This clone was detected only once. This rearrangement joins TRBV19 to TRBJ2-5; D call uncertain. The CDR3 covers 13 residues. Between the trimmed V and J ends, which lost 0 bases and 2 bases, there was a span of 4 bases. The germline V gene has CDR1 LNHDA and CDR2 SQIVND (reference sequence). CDR3 DNA: TGTGCCAGTAGTATAGACGTACAAGAGACCCAGTACTTC. This codes for CASSIDVQETQYF.

The chain uses TRBV18 and TRBJ2-1, with no clear D. Germline V gene lookup returns CDR1 KGHSH and CDR2 LQKENI. This CDR3 spans 14 amino acids. The V end lost 2 bases, the J end lost 5 bases, and 10 bases lay between the germline ends. The CDR3 is CASSPRGLHNEQFF. CDR3 DNA sequence: TGTGCCAGCTCACCAAGAGGCCTTCACAATGAGCAGTTCTTC.

The rearrangement joins TRBV5-1 to TRBJ2-5; 9 positions match TRBD2. The ends lost 2 bases at V and 7 bases at J; junction bases unmatched: 9. The CDR3 extends over 15 amino acids. Germline-derived CDR1 and CDR2 are SGHRS and YFSETQ. CDR3 region: CASSLSGTSSSTQYF. CDR3 bases: TGCGCCAGCAGCTTATCCGGGACTAGCAGTTCGACCCAGTACTTC.

V usage is TRBV5-1 and J usage is TRBJ2-5, with D uncertain. This CDR3 is 14 amino acids long. Per germline, CDR1 SGHRS and CDR2 YFSETQ. Trimming left V 0 bases short and J 5 bases short, with 11 bases between. The CDR3 sequence: CASSLAQVQETQYF. The CDR3 DNA reads TGCGCCAGCAGCTTGGCACAAGTCCAGGAGACCCAGTACTTC.

The CDR3 coding sequence is TGTGCTAGTGGTCAAAACCGGGACTGGGACATGAACACTGAAGCTTTCTTT. Its translation: CASGQNRDWDMNTEAFF. V gene TRBV12-5 combines with J gene TRBJ1-1, with a possible D match to TRBD1 (6 bases). Trimming shortened V by 5 bases and J by 0 bases, and 19 bases separated the two germline ends. The germline V gene has CDR1 LGHNT and CDR2 FRNRAP. The CDR3 is 17 amino acids.

This sequence joins TRBV4-1 and TRBJ1-5; no definite D call. The CDR3 is made up of 16 amino acids. Trimming stripped 0 bases from V and 2 bases from J, with 11 bases between. CDR1 and CDR2 from the germline V gene are MGHRA and YSYEKL. The CDR3 DNA follows: TGCGCCAGCAGCCAAGAAGGACTGGGTCGCAATCAGCCCCAGCATTTT. This sequence encodes CASSQEGLGRNQPQHF.

The rearrangement joins TRBV2 to TRBJ1-6; D remains unclear. Trimming cost V 7 bases and J 7 bases, with 8 bases left between them. Per the germline V gene, CDR1 is SNHLY and CDR2 is FYNNEI. This CDR3 spans 12 amino acids. The CDR3 region is CASMNGNSPLHF. DNA for the CDR3: TGTGCCAGCATGAACGGCAATTCACCCCTCCACTTT.

The V gene is TRBV29-1, the J gene TRBJ2-6; D gene unclear. The CDR3 consists of 15 residues. The germline CDR1 and CDR2 sequences are SQVTM and ANQGSEA. V lost 6 bases, J lost 4 bases, and 16 bases lay in between. CDR3 sequence reads: CSVADQSPGANVLTF. The CDR3 DNA sequence: TGCAGCGTCGCAGATCAGAGTCCCGGGGCCAACGTCCTGACTTTC.

In its sample, this clone was seen once. The V call is TRBV11-2, the J call TRBJ2-3; perhaps TRBD1 as D (5 bases). The CDR3 length is 15 residues. Per the germline V gene, CDR1 is SGHAT and CDR2 is FQNNGV. V lost 2 bases and J lost 3, with 12 bases in between. CDR3 protein: CASSLYPRVTDTQYF. For the CDR3, the DNA is TGTGCCAGCAGCTTATATCCCAGGGTGACAGATACGCAGTATTTT. The full variable domain, in which reference TRBV11-2 and TRBJ2-3 provide the parts outside the CDR3, is EAGVAQSPRYKIIEKRQSVAFWCNPISGHATLYWYQQILGQGPKLLIQFQNNGVVDDSQLPKDRFSAERLKGVDSTLKIQPAKLEDSAVYLCASSLYPRVTDTQYFGPGTRLTVL.

CDR3 loop: CASSINREGNTIYF. In DNA, the CDR3 is TGTGCCAGCAGTATAAACAGGGAGGGAAACACCATATATTTT. The chain joins TRBV27 to TRBJ1-3; tentatively, D is TRBD1 (6 bases). V shed 5 bases and J shed 4 bases, with 12 bases lying between them. This CDR3 has 14 amino acids. Germline CDR1 is MNHEY and CDR2 is SMNVEV (reference sequence).

V usage is TRBV5-1 and J usage is TRBJ2-4, with D maybe TRBD2 (5 bases). CDR3 length: 14 residues. In germline, CDR1 is SGHRS, CDR2 YFSETQ. V lost 1 base and J 9 bases, leaving 14 bases between the germline ends. The chain's CDR3 is CASSLKGQEGIQYF. CDR3 nucleotides: TGCGCCAGCAGCTTGAAGGGCCAAGAGGGCATTCAGTACTTC.

This clone has just one count. CDR3 nucleotide sequence: TGTGCCAGCAGCGAATCGCGAATCTCCTACGAGCAGTACTTC. It is translated as CASSESRISYEQYF. This rearrangement joins TRBV7-2 to TRBJ2-7; D remains ambiguous. Germline loops: CDR1 SGHTA, CDR2 FQGNSA. V lost 5 bases and J 0 bases, leaving 11 bases between the germline ends. CDR3 length equals 14 residues.

The chain recombines TRBV6-5 with TRBJ1-2; D is perhaps TRBD1 (6 bases). Trimming shortened V by 0 bases and J by 6 bases, and 11 bases separated the two germline ends. CDR3 length equals 14 residues. Germline V gene lookup returns CDR1 MNHEY and CDR2 SVGAGI. The CDR3 nucleotides read TGTGCCAGCAGTTACTCGGTTACAGGGAATGGCTACACCTTC. Translating it yields CASSYSVTGNGYTF.

The chain has TRBV5-5 and TRBJ2-4, with D hard to call. CDR3 length equals 13 residues. The germline V gene encodes CDR1 SGHKS and CDR2 YYEKEE (reference sequence). V was pared by 4 bases and J by 5 bases, with 10 bases between. The CDR3: CASSLEFQNIQYF. In DNA, the CDR3 is TGTGCCAGCAGCCTGGAGTTCCAAAACATTCAGTACTTC.

The chain is built from TRBV27 and TRBJ2-7; D may match TRBD1 or TRBD2 (5 bases each). The V and J ends lost 1 base and 5 bases respectively, with 21 bases between them. The germline V gene encodes CDR1 MNHEY and CDR2 SMNVEV (reference sequence). This CDR3 contains 17 residues. CDR3 protein: CASSLFGTVPLGDEQYF. CDR3 DNA sequence: TGTGCCAGCAGTTTATTCGGGACGGTACCATTAGGGGACGAGCAGTACTTC.

V usage is TRBV2 and J usage is TRBJ2-3; TRBD2 agrees at 8 bases. V shed 6 bases and J 0 bases; nucleotides not matched to a gene: 8. CDR1 and CDR2 from the germline V gene are SNHLY and FYNNEI. The CDR3 is made up of 16 amino acids. CDR3 sequence reads: CASRDPTSGSTDTQYF. For the CDR3, the DNA is TGTGCCAGCAGGGACCCCACTAGCGGAAGCACAGATACGCAGTATTTT.

This clone was seen a few times. The chain employs TRBV4-1 and TRBJ2-1; TRBD2 aligns across 8 bases. J was trimmed by 3 bases and V by 0 bases; bases with no gene match: 4. Germline CDR1 reads MGHRA; CDR2 reads YSYEKL. There are 16 residues in the CDR3. CDR3: CASSQEGAGGYNEQFF. The CDR3 DNA is TGCGCCAGCAGCCAAGAGGGGGCGGGGGGCTACAATGAGCAGTTCTTC.

The genes are TRBV7-9 and TRBJ2-5; TRBD1 aligns across 10 bases. The V gene end was trimmed by 1 base and the J gene end by 7 bases; junction bases not matched to a gene: 0. The CDR3 is 13 amino acids. Germline V gives CDR1 SEHNR, CDR2 FQNEAQ (reference sequence). CDR3 sequence reads: CASSLGTGGTQYF. CDR3 DNA sequence: TGTGCCAGCAGCTTAGGGACAGGGGGGACCCAGTACTTC. The full variable domain, rest sourced from reference TRBV7-9 and TRBJ2-5, is DTGVSQNPRHKITKRGQNVTFRCDPISEHNRLYWYRQTLGQGPEFLTYFQNEAQLEKSRLLSDRFSAERPKGSFSTLEIQRTEQGDSAMYLCASSLGTGGTQYFGPGTRLLVL.

The table lists this clone with a count of one. The chain employs TRBV11-3 and TRBJ2-2; tentative D call: TRBD2 (5 bases). V was clipped by 4 bases and J by 5 bases, with 5 bases between them. The CDR3 has 12 residues. CDR1 is SGHNT and CDR2 is YENEEA in the germline V gene. CDR3 DNA: TGTGCCAGCAGCTCGGGGACCGGGGAGCTGTTTTTT. Translated: CASSSGTGELFF.

The chain has TRBV6-1 and TRBJ1-2; D is ambiguous. V dropped 3 bases and J dropped 8 bases, with 10 bases sitting between them. CDR1 is MNHNS and CDR2 is SASEGT in the germline V gene. CDR3 length equals 12 residues. As DNA, the CDR3 is TGTGCCAGCAGTGACCCGCAACGGGGCTACACCTTC. It codes for CASSDPQRGYTF.

J is TRBJ2-7 and V is TRBV5-8; D is unclear. Germline-derived CDR1 and CDR2 are SGHTS and YDEGEE. V dropped 4 bases and J dropped 6 bases, with 8 bases sitting between them. This CDR3 has 11 residues. For the CDR3, the DNA is TGTGCCAGCAGCCCCCTTGGCGAGCAGTACTTC. This codes for CASSPLGEQYF.

The J gene is TRBJ1-2, the V gene TRBV27; 7 bases map to TRBD1. This CDR3 is built from 13 residues. Germline assignment: CDR1 MNHEY and CDR2 SMNVEV (reference sequence). V was pared by 3 bases and J by 8 bases, with 6 bases of the junction left unmatched. The CDR3 is CASSFSRGQGYTF. CDR3 nucleotides: TGTGCCAGCAGTTTTAGTAGGGGGCAGGGCTACACCTTC.